This note documents a single T cell receptor (beta chain) sequence. The entry originates in a study of shared clonotypes between healthy human individuals. Looked up from germline, CDR1 is MDHEN and CDR2 is SYDVKM. CDR3 size: 18 residues. V was clipped by 3 bases and J by 4 bases; unmatched bases: 18. Profiled with immunoSEQ multiplex PCR; TCRdb holds only in-frame clones, not every one. In the table there are some 1,400,000 clones, 96% of which are singletons. Sequenced material: naive CD4+ T cells sorted from blood. This sample's subset: CD45RA+ positively selected. The chain uses TRBV28 and TRBJ2-7; 7 bases match TRBD2. This receptor was identified in a man younger than 45 in good health. CDR3 protein: CASSFRLRGGNLGYEQYF. The CDR3 region has the DNA TGTGCCAGCAGTTTTCGGCTACGGGGAGGGAACCTCGGGTACGAGCAGTACTTC.